This T cell receptor (beta chain) was observed in a study of blood T cell repertoires in COVID-19. Original processing methods: Amplification from reference gene primers served as the basis for estimated nucleated cell counts. Some clones are missing from TCRdb's copy, which holds only in-frame ones; the method was immunoSEQ multiplex PCR. V and J calls and clone size are given by that table; D and trimming were obtained from the DNA. The repertoire includes 220,000 or so clones, roughly 90% of them detected once, and over 0.75% sits in the top ten. Germline V gene lookup returns CDR1 KGHSH and CDR2 LQKENI. The CDR3 is made up of 14 amino acids. Trimming removed 3 bases from V and 6 bases from J; junction bases left unmatched: 2.

The sequencing input was peripheral blood. The rearrangement links TRBV18 to TRBJ1-6; the match to TRBD1 covers 7 bases. This receptor was taken from a man in his sixties with COVID-19, enrolled during active disease. DNA for the CDR3: TGTGCCAGCTCACCGCGGGACAGTAATTCACCCCTCCACTTT. This translates into CASSPRDSNSPLHF.